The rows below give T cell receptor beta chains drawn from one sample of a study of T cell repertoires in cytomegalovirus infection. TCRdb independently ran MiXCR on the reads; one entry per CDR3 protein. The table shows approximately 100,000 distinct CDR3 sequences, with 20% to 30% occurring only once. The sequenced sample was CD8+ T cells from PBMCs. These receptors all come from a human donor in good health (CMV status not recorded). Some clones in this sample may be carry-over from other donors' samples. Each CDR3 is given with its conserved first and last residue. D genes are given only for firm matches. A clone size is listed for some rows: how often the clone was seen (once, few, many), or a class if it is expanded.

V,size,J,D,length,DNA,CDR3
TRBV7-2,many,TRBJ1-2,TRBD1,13,TGTGCCAGCAGTTTCAGGGGGCATGATGGCTACACCTTC,CASSFRGHDGYTF
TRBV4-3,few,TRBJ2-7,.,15,TGCGCCAGCAGCAGCCGGACCGGGCCCACTATCGAGCAGTACTTC,CASSSRTGPTIEQYF
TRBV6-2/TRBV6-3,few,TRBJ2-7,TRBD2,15,TGTGCCAGCAGTTACGCTGGGGGGGACTCCTACGAGCAGTACTTC,CASSYAGGDSYEQYF
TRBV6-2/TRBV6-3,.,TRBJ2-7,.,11,TGTGCCAGCAGCCCCCTCGAGGAGCAGTACTTC,CASSPLEEQYF
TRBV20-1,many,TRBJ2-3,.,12,TGCAGTGCCCCGGACAGCACAGATACGCAGTATTTT,CSAPDSTDTQYF
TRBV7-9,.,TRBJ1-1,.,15,TGTGCCAGCAGCGGAGGGGGGGGTGTTGGCACTGAAGCTTTCTTT,CASSGGGGVGTEAFF
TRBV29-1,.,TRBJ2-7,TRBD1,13,TGCAGCGCCCGAGGGACAGGGTTATACCAGCAGTACTTC,CSARGTGLYQQYF
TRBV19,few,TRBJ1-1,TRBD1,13,TGTGCCAGTAGCAGACAGGGCGACACTGAAGCTTTCTTT,CASSRQGDTEAFF
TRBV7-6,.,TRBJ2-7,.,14,TGTGCCAGCAGCCCTGACAGTCGCTCCTACGAGCAGTACTTC,CASSPDSRSYEQYF
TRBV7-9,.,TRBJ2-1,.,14,TGTGCCAGCAGCTTAATCCCCTTCCCACATGAGCAGTTCTTC,CASSLIPFPHEQFF
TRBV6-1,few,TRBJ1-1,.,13,TGTGCCAGCAGTGCCTACTTGTCTCTCGGAGCTTTCTTT,CASSAYLSLGAFF
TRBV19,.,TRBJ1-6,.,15,TGTGCCAGTAGTATGGTACCGGGACCCGGTTCACCCCTCCACTTT,CASSMVPGPGSPLHF
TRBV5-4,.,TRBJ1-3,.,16,TGTGCCAGCAGCTTAGAAGAGGGGGGTCTGAGAAACACCATATATTTT,CASSLEEGGLRNTIYF
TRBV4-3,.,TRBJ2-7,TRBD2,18,TGCGCCAGCAGCCAAGATCGGTTCTTTAGCGGGAGTGGGTACGAGCAGTACTTC,CASSQDRFFSGSGYEQYF
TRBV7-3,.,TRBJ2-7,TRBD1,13,TGTGCCAGCAGCACGGGACAGATCTACGAGCAGTACTTC,CASSTGQIYEQYF
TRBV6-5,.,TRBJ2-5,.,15,TGTGCCAGCAGTTACTCTGGGGGGAACCAAGAGACCCAGTACTTC,CASSYSGGNQETQYF
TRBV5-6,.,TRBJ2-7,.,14,TGTGCCAGCAGCCTTGGACAGAATTCCTACGAGCAGTACTTC,CASSLGQNSYEQYF
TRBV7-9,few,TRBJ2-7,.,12,TGTGCCAGCAGCATCCGCCCCTACGAGCAGTACTTC,CASSIRPYEQYF
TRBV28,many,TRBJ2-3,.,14,TGTGCCAGCAGTTGGATTTCTAGTGGTGATACGCAGTATTTT,CASSWISSGDTQYF
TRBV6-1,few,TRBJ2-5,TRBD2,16,TGTGCCAGCAGTGCTCGACTAGCGGGAGGATGGGAGACCCAGTACTTC,CASSARLAGGWETQYF
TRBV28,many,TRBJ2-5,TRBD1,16,TGTGCCAGCAGTTTATCTACAGGGGGCTTAGAGGAGACCCAGTACTTC,CASSLSTGGLEETQYF
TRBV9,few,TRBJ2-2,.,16,TGTGCCAGCAGCGTAGCGGACATTCCGAACACCGGGGAGCTGTTTTTT,CASSVADIPNTGELFF
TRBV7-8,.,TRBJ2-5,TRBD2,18,TGTGCCAGCAGCTTCCACCTAAGCGGGGGGCCGAATCAAGAGACCCAGTACTTC,CASSFHLSGGPNQETQYF
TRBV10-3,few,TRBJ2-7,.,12,TGTGCCATCAGAGGGACTGACTACGAGCAGTACTTC,CAIRGTDYEQYF
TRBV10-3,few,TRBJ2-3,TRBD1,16,TGTGCCACCACCCCGGACCCAGGACAGGGCACAGATACGCAGTATTTT,CATTPDPGQGTDTQYF
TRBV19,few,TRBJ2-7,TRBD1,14,TGTGCCAGTAGTATCGGGACAGGGGACTACGAGCAGTACTTC,CASSIGTGDYEQYF
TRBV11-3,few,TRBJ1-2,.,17,TGTGCCAGCAGCACCCGGCCGGGAAACCGAGCTAACTATGGCTACACCTTC,CASSTRPGNRANYGYTF
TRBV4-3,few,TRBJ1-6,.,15,TGCGCCAGCAGCCAAGCAACAGAAGATAATTCACCCCTCCACTTT,CASSQATEDNSPLHF
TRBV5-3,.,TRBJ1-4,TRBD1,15,TGTGCCAGCAGCTTGGAGACAGGGTCAGGCGAAAAACTGTTTTTT,CASSLETGSGEKLFF
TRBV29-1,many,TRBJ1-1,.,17,TGCAGCGTTGAAGATCGAGGTGAGGCAGGGAGGGGGACTGAAGCTTTCTTT,CSVEDRGEAGRGTEAFF
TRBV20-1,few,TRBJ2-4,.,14,TGCAGTGCTAGACTAGCCGTAGCCAAAAACATTCAGTACTTC,CSARLAVAKNIQYF
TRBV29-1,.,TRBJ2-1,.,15,TGCAGCGCCAGGGACCGGGACACCTTCTACAATGAGCAGTTCTTC,CSARDRDTFYNEQFF
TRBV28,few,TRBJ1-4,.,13,TGTGCCAGCAGCCTCAAGGGAGGTGAAAAACTGTTTTTT,CASSLKGGEKLFF
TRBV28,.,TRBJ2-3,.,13,TGTGCCAGCAGCCCCGGGGGATCAGATACGCAGTATTTT,CASSPGGSDTQYF
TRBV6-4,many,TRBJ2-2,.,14,TGTGCCAGCAGCGTCCAGCAGGGCACCGGGGAGCTGTTTTTT,CASSVQQGTGELFF
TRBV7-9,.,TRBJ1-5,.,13,TGTGCCAGCAGCTTAGCCCTAGACCAGCCCCAGCATTTT,CASSLALDQPQHF
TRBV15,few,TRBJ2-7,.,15,TGTGCCACCAGCAGAGTGGGAGACGGCACCTACGAGCAGTACTTC,CATSRVGDGTYEQYF